This T cell receptor (beta chain) was sequenced during a study of human T cells and chemical hapten exposure. Study details: Patch tests put 0.01% DPC on the upper back, read at 6 days. Overall study findings and caveats: Following DPC sensitization, TCRs present above 1 in 1000 frequency showed no change. Positively correlated with patch test score were the counts of PT1 expanded TCRs.

Noted time point: patch test 3, about 24 weeks after DPC sensitization. Treatment defined: therapeutic diphenylcyclopropenone sensitization with weekly scalp DPC. As concerns this clonotype: Its specificity is not known.

Each CDR3 protein is one row after TCRdb ran MiXCR on the RACE reads. The table lists about 110,000 distinct CDR3 sequences, nearly 35% of them singletons. The CDR3 has 16 amino acids. Germline V gene data show CDR1 as SNHLY and CDR2 as FYNNEI. V gave up 1 base and J gave up 4 bases, with 14 bases separating them. The sample in question was whole blood, obtained in connection with sensitization to the hapten diphenylcyclopropenone (DPC). This TCR derives from a man in his forties or fifties with alopecia areata. Some clones in this sample may be carry-over from other donors' samples. The V call is TRBV2, the J call TRBJ1-5; D might be TRBD1 (5 bases). Here the CDR3 reads CASSEGGPLCNQPQHF. The DNA of the CDR3 is TGTGCCAGCAGTGAAGGGGGACCCCTGTGTAATCAGCCCCAGCATTTT.